The 25 T cell receptor beta chains reported below all come from one sample, sequenced in a study of T-cell reconstitution after alpha-beta-depleted transplantation in children. Library preparation (for TCRbeta) was performed with unique molecular identifiers. TCRdb processed the PCR reads anew with MiXCR; each CDR3 protein has one entry. The sample lists roughly 4,200 distinct CDR3 sequences, roughly 21% occurring once. The sample was PBMCs, mostly from graft donor cells, taken 180 days after TCRalphabeta/CD19-depleted stem cell transplant. The source of these receptors is a male patient aged 2 to 10 who had a stem cell transplant for acute lymphoblastic leukemia, so the T cells may come from the graft donor.

The V gene is TRBV7-2, the J gene TRBJ1-1; D call uncertain. The V end lost 3 bases, the J end lost 2 bases, and 4 bases lay between the germline ends. Germline CDR1 is SGHTA and CDR2 is FQGNSA. The CDR3 is made up of 12 amino acids. The CDR3 region is CASSFSNTEAFF. In nucleotides, the CDR3 is TGTGCCAGCAGCTTTAGTAACACTGAAGCTTTCTTT.

The gene calls are TRBV7-2 and TRBJ2-4; D gene ambiguous. The CDR3 is 17 residues long. V shed 0 bases and J shed 0 bases, with 12 bases lying between them. The germline V gene encodes CDR1 SGHTA and CDR2 FQGNSA. CDR3 loop: CASSLAGVTRAKNIQYF. In DNA, the CDR3 is TGTGCCAGCAGCTTAGCCGGAGTTACCCGAGCCAAAAACATTCAGTACTTC.

This clonotype has ten or more counts. J is TRBJ1-1 and V is TRBV12-3 or TRBV12-4; D remains ambiguous. The CDR3 is made up of 15 amino acids. V lost 6 bases to trimming and J lost 3 bases, with 17 bases between them. Here the CDR3 reads CASRSASLGHTEAFF. DNA of the CDR3: TGTGCCAGCAGGTCGGCTTCTTTAGGACACACTGAAGCTTTCTTT.

In its sample, this clonotype ranks as medium-sized. The chain joins TRBV29-1 to TRBJ1-2; maybe TRBD1 (6 bases). CDR1 SQVTM and CDR2 ANQGSEA come from the germline V gene. Deletions cut 4 bases from V and 2 bases from J, with 11 bases between. This CDR3 is built from 13 residues. As DNA, the CDR3 is TGCAGCGTTGTAAGGACAGTGAACTATGGCTACACCTTC. Protein product: CSVVRTVNYGYTF.

This clonotype was counted many times. V and J are TRBV28 and TRBJ2-6; D is uncertain. The CDR3 consists of 13 residues. Germline V gene lookup returns CDR1 MDHEN and CDR2 SYDVKM. V lost 8 bases and J lost 4, with 9 bases in between. The CDR3 region is CASSASGANVLTF. In nucleotides, the CDR3 is TGTGCCAGCTCGGCCTCCGGGGCCAACGTCCTGACTTTC.

This clonotype was seen at least ten times. The gene calls are TRBV6-1 and TRBJ2-1; 12 bases line up with TRBD2. The CDR3 is made up of 14 amino acids. Germline V gene data show CDR1 as MNHNS and CDR2 as SASEGT. V gave up 5 bases and J gave up 10 bases; unmatched junction bases: 6. The DNA of the CDR3 is TGTGCCAGCAGTCAACTAGCGGGAGGAAGCGAGCAGTTCTTC. It encodes CASSQLAGGSEQFF.

Comment on this clonotype: The junction differs from germline at one of its ends, possibly a read error. CDR3 sequence: CGSNPDSGGAGETQYF. DNA for the CDR3: TGTGGCAGCAATCCTGATAGCGGGGGGGCCGGGGAGACCCAGTACTTC. The chain is built from TRBV6-1 and TRBJ2-5; 11 nucleotides line up with TRBD2. The germline V gene encodes CDR1 MNHNS and CDR2 SASEGT. The CDR3 spans 16 residues.

This clonotype was recorded many times. The chain employs TRBV24-1 and TRBJ2-1, with D perhaps TRBD1 (6 bases). Germline V CDR1 and CDR2: KGHDR, SFDVKD. This CDR3 contains 18 residues. With 1 base removed from V and 5 bases from J, the gap between germline ends came to 20 bases. Here the CDR3 reads CATSDFRRENRQDNEQFF. CDR3 DNA sequence: TGTGCCACCAGTGATTTTCGACGAGAAAATAGACAGGACAATGAGCAGTTCTTC.

This clonotype came up many times. This chain connects TRBV20-1 to TRBJ1-2, with D unclear. CDR1 and CDR2 from the germline V gene are DFQATT and SNEGSKA (reference sequence). Trimming took 3 bases from V and 0 from J, leaving 11 bases between them. The CDR3 spans 14 residues. CDR3 residues: CSASRLLANYGYTF. CDR3 DNA: TGCAGTGCTAGTCGGTTGCTCGCTAACTATGGCTACACCTTC.

This clonotype was recorded many times. V and J are TRBV7-9 and TRBJ2-7; TRBD1 is a possible D gene (7 bases). The CDR3 runs to 13 residues. Germline-derived CDR1 and CDR2 are SEHNR and FQNEAQ (reference sequence). Trimming took off 5 bases at V and 12 bases at J, with 20 bases between the two ends. The CDR3 DNA sequence: TGTGCCAGCAGCGGAGGGGGCGCAATTAGTGGGTACTTC. Translation gives CASSGGGAISGYF. Full variable domain (remainder filled in from reference TRBV7-9 and TRBJ2-7): DTGVSQNPRHKITKRGQNVTFRCDPISEHNRLYWYRQTLGQGPEFLTYFQNEAQLEKSRLLSDRFSAERPKGSFSTLEIQRTEQGDSAMYLCASSGGGAISGYFGPGTRLTVT.

This clonotype was seen ten or more times. The V and J genes are TRBV20-1 and TRBJ2-7; D might be TRBD1 (5 bases). CDR3 size: 15 residues. The V gene lost 3 bases and the J gene lost 0 bases, with 15 bases spanning the gap. Germline V gene data show CDR1 as DFQATT and CDR2 as SNEGSKA (reference sequence). In nucleotides, the CDR3 is TGCAGTGCTAGGGCTAAGGGGCAGAGCTCCTACGAGCAGTACTTC. Its protein product is CSARAKGQSSYEQYF.

This clonotype is classed as medium-sized. The chain couples TRBV24-1 to TRBJ2-7, with D tentatively TRBD1 (6 bases). The CDR3 consists of 14 residues. V shed 3 bases and J shed 7 bases, with 15 bases lying between them. Per the germline V gene, CDR1 is KGHDR and CDR2 is SFDVKD. The CDR3 nucleotides read TGTGCCACCAGTGATCTAAGGGACAACGGGGAGCAGTACTTC. This encodes CATSDLRDNGEQYF.

Regarding this clonotype: A read error may be the cause here, since a much bigger clone is one base away. The chain employs TRBV7-9 and TRBJ2-7; perhaps TRBD2 as D (6 bases). The CDR3 contains 13 residues. CDR1 is SEHNR, CDR2 FQNEAQ, per germline (reference sequence). Deletions cut 8 bases from V and 6 bases from J, with 17 bases between. The CDR3 bases are TGTGCCAGCGGCCCCGGTGGGCGGGGCGAGCAGTACTTC. This translates into CASGPGGRGEQYF.

The rearrangement links TRBV27 to TRBJ2-7; D unresolved. The CDR3 totals 11 residues. The germline gives CDR1 MNHEY, CDR2 SMNVEV (reference sequence). V shed 8 bases and J shed 6 bases, with 11 bases lying between them. CDR3 loop: CASPTLCEQYF. The CDR3 bases are TGTGCCAGCCCTACTCTGTGCGAGCAGTACTTC.

This clonotype is medium-sized by share. A junction boundary mismatches the germline segment, possibly from a read error. The CDR3 DNA reads TGTGCTAGCAGCTTAGGCGCTAGTTCCACAGATACGCAGTATTTT. Residues: CASSLGASSTDTQYF. This chain uses TRBV7-7 with TRBJ2-3; unclear D gene. The germline gives CDR1 SSHAT, CDR2 FNYEAQ (reference sequence). The CDR3 has 15 amino acids.

This clonotype was observed many times. CDR3 nucleotides: TGTGCCATACAGCGGGAGGCCCTCTACAATGAGCAGTTCTTC. It codes for CAIQREALYNEQFF. The genes are TRBV10-3 and TRBJ2-1, with 9 nucleotides matching TRBD2. The CDR3 is 14 residues long. Germline V gene sequence: CDR1 ENHRY, CDR2 SYGVKD. V trimming: 9 bases; J trimming: 3 bases; junction bases outside the gene matches: 6.

This clonotype was found a few times. This chain connects TRBV6-1 to TRBJ1-5; D not resolved. CDR1 MNHNS and CDR2 SASEGT come from the germline V gene. V was shortened by 2 bases and J by 5 bases, with 7 bases between the two germline ends. The CDR3 has 13 amino acids. CDR3: CASSEWGDQPQHF. The CDR3 coding sequence is TGTGCCAGCAGTGAATGGGGAGATCAGCCCCAGCATTTT.

Many counts were recorded for this clonotype. The chain combines TRBV20-1 with TRBJ1-5; a weak D match, TRBD1 (6 bases). The CDR3 totals 17 residues. CDR1 DFQATT and CDR2 SNEGSKA come from the germline V gene (reference sequence). V dropped 4 bases and J dropped 4 bases, with 23 bases sitting between them. The CDR3 sequence: CSAKIPGAGTDNQPQHF. CDR3 in DNA: TGCAGTGCTAAAATCCCGGGGGCCGGGACGGATAATCAGCCCCAGCATTTT.

The chain has TRBV2 and TRBJ2-1, with unresolved D. V was shortened by 4 bases and J by 5 bases, with 9 bases between the two germline ends. CDR1 is SNHLY and CDR2 is FYNNEI in the germline V gene. The CDR3 consists of 13 residues. The CDR3: CASSGNSDNEQFF. The CDR3 nucleotides read TGTGCCAGCAGTGGAAACAGCGACAATGAGCAGTTCTTC.

This sequence joins TRBV5-1 and TRBJ2-2, with 7 nucleotides matching TRBD1. Germline V gives CDR1 SGHRS, CDR2 YFSETQ. The CDR3 is 16 residues long. The trim removed 1 base at V and 2 bases at J, leaving 5 bases unmatched. The CDR3 sequence: CASSLRDRGNTGELFF. The DNA of the CDR3 is TGCGCCAGCAGCTTGCGGGACAGAGGAAACACCGGGGAGCTGTTTTTT.

V and J are TRBV6-2 or TRBV6-3 and TRBJ2-2, with a weak D call TRBD1 (5 bases). The ends were cut back, 2 bases at V and 8 bases at J, with 9 bases in the middle. The CDR3 contains 13 residues. Per the germline V gene, CDR1 is MNHEY and CDR2 is SVGEGT. As DNA, the CDR3 is TGTGCCAGCAGTTACGAAGGGGTTGGGGAGCTGTTTTTT. As protein: CASSYEGVGELFF.

This clonotype occurred many times. This sequence joins TRBV7-9 and TRBJ2-5, with 8 nucleotides matching TRBD1. Germline V gene sequence: CDR1 SEHNR, CDR2 FQNEAQ (reference sequence). The CDR3 sequence is 14 residues long. With 5 bases clipped from V and 5 bases from J, the junction kept 7 bases outside the gene matches. Here the CDR3 reads CASSPSGDRETQYF. The CDR3 DNA follows: TGTGCCAGCAGCCCTAGTGGGGACAGGGAGACCCAGTACTTC.

This clonotype was observed a few times. The gene calls are TRBV20-1 and TRBJ1-3; D perhaps matches TRBD1 (6 bases). The CDR3 length is 16 residues. In germline, CDR1 is DFQATT, CDR2 SNEGSKA (reference sequence). The V end was cut by 5 bases, the J end by 0 bases, with 17 bases between. The CDR3 protein is CSARQHGQISGNTIYF. The CDR3 DNA reads as TGCAGTGCTCGACAACATGGACAGATCTCTGGAAACACCATATATTTT.

The sample holds many counts of this clonotype. J is TRBJ2-5 and V is TRBV5-5; D remains ambiguous. This CDR3 spans 14 amino acids. Trimming cost V 2 bases and J 0 bases, with 8 bases left between them. Germline V gene sequence: CDR1 SGHKS, CDR2 YYEKEE (reference sequence). CDR3 sequence (DNA): TGTGCCAGCAGCTTCCCGGGCAACCAAGAGACCCAGTACTTC. The encoded protein is CASSFPGNQETQYF.

This clonotype is labeled as medium-sized. V usage is TRBV12-3 or TRBV12-4 and J usage is TRBJ2-4; D remains ambiguous. This CDR3 comprises 14 residues. V lost 8 bases to trimming and J lost 0 bases, with 11 bases between them. The DNA of the CDR3 is TGTGCCAGCGGGAAGGATCTAGCCAAAAACATTCAGTACTTC. Its translation: CASGKDLAKNIQYF.